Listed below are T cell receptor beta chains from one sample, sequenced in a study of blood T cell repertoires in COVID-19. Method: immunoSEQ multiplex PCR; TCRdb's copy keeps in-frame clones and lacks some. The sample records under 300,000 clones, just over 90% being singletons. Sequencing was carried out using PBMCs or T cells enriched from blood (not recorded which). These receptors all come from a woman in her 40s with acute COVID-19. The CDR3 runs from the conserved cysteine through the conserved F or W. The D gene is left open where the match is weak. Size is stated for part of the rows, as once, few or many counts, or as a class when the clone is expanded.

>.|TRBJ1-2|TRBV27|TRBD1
CATSVEPQGTDGYTF
TGTGCCACCAGCGTGGAACCACAGGGGACGGATGGCTACACCTTC
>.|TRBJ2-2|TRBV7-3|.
CASSLGGRGVTGELFF
TGTGCCAGCAGCTTAGGCGGCCGCGGGGTCACCGGGGAGCTGTTTTTT
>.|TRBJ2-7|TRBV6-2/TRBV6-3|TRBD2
CASSYHGTSGSSYEQYF
TGTGCCAGCAGTTATCACGGGACTAGCGGGAGCTCCTACGAGCAGTACTTC
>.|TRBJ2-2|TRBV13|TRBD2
CASSSIRLAGDTGELFF
TGTGCCAGCAGCTCCATAAGACTAGCGGGAGACACCGGGGAGCTGTTTTTT
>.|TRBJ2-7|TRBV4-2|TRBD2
CASSPSGATHEQYF
TGTGCCAGCAGCCCTAGCGGGGCCACCCACGAGCAGTACTTC
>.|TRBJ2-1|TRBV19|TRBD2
CASSIDTSGRAHNEQFF
TGTGCCAGTAGTATAGATACTAGCGGGAGGGCCCACAATGAGCAGTTCTTC
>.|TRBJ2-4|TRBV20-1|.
CSASHRVSKNIQYF
TGCAGTGCTAGTCACAGGGTTTCCAAAAACATTCAGTACTTC
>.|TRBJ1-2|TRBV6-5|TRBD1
CASSQTPGQLYGYTF
TGTGCCAGCAGTCAAACACCGGGACAGCTCTATGGCTACACCTTC
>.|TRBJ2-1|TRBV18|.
CASSPTGSEQFF
TGTGCCAGCTCACCGACAGGATCTGAGCAGTTCTTC
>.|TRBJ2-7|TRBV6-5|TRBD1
CASSLTGKNYYEQYF
TGTGCCAGCAGTTTGACAGGGAAGAACTACTACGAGCAGTACTTC
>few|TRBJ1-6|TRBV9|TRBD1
CASSRGQGNSPLHF
TGTGCCAGCAGCCGAGGACAGGGGAATTCACCCCTCCACTTT
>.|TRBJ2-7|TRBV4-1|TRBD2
CASSQDLLAVTPYEQYF
TGCGCCAGCAGCCAAGACCTACTAGCGGTTACCCCCTACGAGCAGTACTTC
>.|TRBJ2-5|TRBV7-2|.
CASSLAGAGETQYF
TGTGCCAGCAGCTTAGCGGGGGCCGGGGAGACCCAGTACTTC
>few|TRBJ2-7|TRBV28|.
CASSLGTKHYEQYF
TGTGCCAGCAGTTTGGGGACAAAACACTACGAGCAGTACTTC
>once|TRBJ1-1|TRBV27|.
CASSQGIRTEAFF
TGTGCCAGCAGTCAGGGAATTCGGACTGAAGCTTTCTTT
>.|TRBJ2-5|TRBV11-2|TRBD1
CASSLGTGGETQYF
TGTGCCAGCAGCTTAGGCACAGGGGGGGAGACCCAGTACTTC
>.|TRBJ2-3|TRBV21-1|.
CASSKAGGACTDTQYF
TGTGCCAGCAGCAAAGCAGGGGGCGCGTGCACAGATACGCAGTATTTT
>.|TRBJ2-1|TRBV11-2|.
CASSFLAGRAGEQFF
TGTGCCAGCAGCTTTTTGGCGGGGCGCGCGGGTGAGCAGTTCTTC
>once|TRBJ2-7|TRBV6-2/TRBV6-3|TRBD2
CASSYKPWGLADHEQYF
TGTGCCAGCAGTTATAAGCCCTGGGGACTAGCGGACCACGAGCAGTACTTC
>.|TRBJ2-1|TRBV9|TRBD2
CASSPGLAGSDNEQFF
TGTGCCAGCAGTCCAGGACTAGCGGGGTCGGACAATGAGCAGTTCTTC
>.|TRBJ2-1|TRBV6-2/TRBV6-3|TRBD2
CASSYLTSGSYNEQFF
TGTGCCAGCAGTTACCTAACTAGCGGTTCCTACAATGAGCAGTTCTTC
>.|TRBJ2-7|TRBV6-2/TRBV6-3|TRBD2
CASSYGISGTYEQYF
TGTGCCAGCAGTTACGGGATTAGCGGGACATACGAGCAGTACTTC
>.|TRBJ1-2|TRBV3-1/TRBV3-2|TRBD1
CASSHARGQVGYTF
TGTGCCAGCAGCCATGCACGCGGACAGGTTGGCTACACCTTC
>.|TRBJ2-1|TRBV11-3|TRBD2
CASSGARTSVSEQFF
TGTGCCAGCAGCGGAGCCCGGACTAGTGTTAGTGAGCAGTTCTTC
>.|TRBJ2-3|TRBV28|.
CASSTQGLQDTQYF
TGTGCCAGCAGCACCCAGGGCCTTCAGGATACGCAGTATTTT
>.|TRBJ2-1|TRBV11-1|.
CASSLTAGSSYNEQFF
TGTGCCAGCAGCTTAACTGCGGGGAGCTCCTACAATGAGCAGTTCTTC
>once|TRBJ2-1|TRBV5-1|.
CASSLYVRNEQFF
TGCGCCAGCAGCTTGTATGTTCGGAATGAGCAGTTCTTC
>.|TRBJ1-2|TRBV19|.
CASSPEGVGYTF
TGTGCCAGTAGCCCAGAAGGGGTTGGCTACACCTTC
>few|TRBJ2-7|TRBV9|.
CASSYQGTSEQYF
TGTGCCAGCAGCTATCAGGGGACGAGCGAGCAGTACTTC
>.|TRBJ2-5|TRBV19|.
CASRIGRDPPGKETQYF
TGTGCCAGTAGAATAGGGCGGGACCCCCCAGGGAAAGAGACCCAGTACTTC
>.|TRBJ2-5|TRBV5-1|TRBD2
CASSYSGDQETQYF
TGCGCCAGCAGCTATAGCGGGGATCAAGAGACCCAGTACTTC
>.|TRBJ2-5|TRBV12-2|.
CASRLAYRTSGSRETQYF
TGTGCAAGTCGCTTAGCGTACAGGACTAGCGGGAGCAGGGAGACCCAGTACTTC
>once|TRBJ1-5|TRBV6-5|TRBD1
CASRGQGLSQPQHF
TGTGCCAGCAGAGGACAGGGTTTGAGTCAGCCCCAGCATTTT
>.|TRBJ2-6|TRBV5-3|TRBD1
CARSLEGTGRSGGANVLTF
TGTGCCAGAAGCTTGGAGGGGACAGGGAGATCAGGGGGGGCCAACGTCCTGACTTTC
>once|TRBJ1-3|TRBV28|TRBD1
CASSLRGQGGSGNTIYF
TGTGCCAGCAGTTTAAGAGGACAGGGAGGCTCTGGAAACACCATATATTTT
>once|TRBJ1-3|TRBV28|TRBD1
CASSVSGQGVNTIYF
TGTGCCAGCAGCGTTTCGGGACAGGGTGTCAACACCATATATTTT
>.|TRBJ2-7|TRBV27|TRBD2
CASRPPGLAGAPEQYF
TGTGCCAGCAGGCCACCGGGACTAGCGGGAGCCCCCGAGCAGTACTTC
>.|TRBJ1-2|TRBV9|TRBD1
CASSEGTWDRSHGYTF
TGTGCCAGCAGCGAGGGGACATGGGACAGGTCACATGGCTACACCTTC
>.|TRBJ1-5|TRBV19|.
CASSYDSSNQPQHF
TGTGCCAGTAGCTACGACAGTAGCAATCAGCCCCAGCATTTT
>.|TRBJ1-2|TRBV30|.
CAWSDRDYGYTF
TGTGCCTGGAGTGACAGGGATTATGGCTACACCTTC
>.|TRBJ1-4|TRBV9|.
CASSVAPAGAIGEKLFF
TGTGCCAGCAGCGTAGCCCCGGCGGGGGCGATCGGTGAAAAACTGTTTTTT